This T cell receptor beta chain comes out of a study of response to subunit inactivated influenza vaccine. Study-wide points: The authors suggested that few new T cells are recruited per seasonal influenza vaccination.

Using its own MiXCR run on the RT-PCR reads, TCRdb lists one record per CDR3 protein. The sample consists of more than 700,000 distinct CDR3 sequences, less than 25% of them appearing once. This clonotype appeared a few times. What it recognizes is unknown. The length of the CDR3 is 12 residues. The germline V and J ends were trimmed by 6 bases and 3 bases, with 11 bases remaining between them. Germline V CDR1 and CDR2: SQVTM, ANQGSEA. The receptor was derived from a middle-aged man who received an inactivated influenza vaccine. Sequencing used PBMCs from blood, obtained around 5 days after vaccination. The V call is TRBV29-1, the J call TRBJ1-1; D is unclear. DNA of the CDR3: TGCAGCGTGCCCCGGGCCCACACTGAAGCTTTCTTT. As protein: CSVPRAHTEAFF.